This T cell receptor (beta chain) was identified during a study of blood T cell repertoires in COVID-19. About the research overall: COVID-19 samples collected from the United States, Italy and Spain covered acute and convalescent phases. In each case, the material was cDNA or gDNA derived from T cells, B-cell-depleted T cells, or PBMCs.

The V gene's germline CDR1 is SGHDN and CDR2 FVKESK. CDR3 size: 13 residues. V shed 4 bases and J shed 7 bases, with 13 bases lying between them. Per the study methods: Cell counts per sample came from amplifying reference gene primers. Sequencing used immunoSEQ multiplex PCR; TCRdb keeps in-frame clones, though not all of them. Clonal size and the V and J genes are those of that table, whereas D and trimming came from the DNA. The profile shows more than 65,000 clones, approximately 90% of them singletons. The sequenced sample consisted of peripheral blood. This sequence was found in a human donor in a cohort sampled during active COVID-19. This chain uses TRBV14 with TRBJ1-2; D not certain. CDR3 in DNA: TGTGCCAGCAGCCCCGGGAATGCGGTTGGCTACACCTTC. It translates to CASSPGNAVGYTF.